The 20 T cell receptor beta chains in this list originate from one sample, sequenced in a study of blood T cells in healthy people across ages. The use of a sample-barcoded 5' primer and a J-beta primer mix characterized a second PCR of about 7 to 12 cycles. In TCRdb, the 5' RACE reads were re-called with MiXCR into one record per CDR3 protein. Of around 1,500,000 distinct CDR3 sequences detected, around 39% appear once; the ten largest clones hold 6.5% to 10%. Source material: blood. These receptors were obtained from a woman younger than 30 in good health.

V is TRBV27 and J is TRBJ2-1, with 12 bases aligning to TRBD2. Matching the DNA end better, TRBJ2-7 makes the J call doubtful. The CDR3 has 14 amino acids. From germline, CDR1 is MNHEY and CDR2 SMNVEV (reference sequence). The CDR3 DNA sequence: TGTGCCAGCATCCCACTAGCGGGAGGTAACGAGCAGTACTTC. Protein: CASIPLAGGNEQYF.

On this clonotype itself: A much larger clone is a single base away; this may be a read error. The chain recombines TRBV5-1 with TRBJ2-3; 8 positions match TRBD1. CDR1 and CDR2 from the germline V gene are SGHRS and YFSETQ. This CDR3 region has 14 residues. The CDR3 is CASSSDRATETQYF. DNA for the CDR3: TGCGCCAGCAGCTCGGACAGGGCCACAGAGACGCAGTATTTT.

This clonotype came up a few times. A read error may produce the germline difference seen at one junction end. J is TRBJ1-6 and V is TRBV5-1, with 8 bases fitting TRBD1. Germline V CDR1 and CDR2: SGHRS, YFSETQ. The CDR3 extends over 17 amino acids. The CDR3: CASRLGQASSYNSPLHF. The CDR3, as DNA: TGCGCCAGCAGGTTGGGACAGGCGAGCTCCTATAATTCACCCCTCCACTTT.

The rearrangement links TRBV6-5 to TRBJ2-1; 10 bases match TRBD2. CDR1 is MNHEY, CDR2 SVGAGI, per germline. After removal of 6 bases from V and 15 bases from J, the junction contained 14 bases not matched to a gene. The CDR3 totals 14 residues. CDR3 sequence (DNA): TGTGCCAGCAGCCTAGGACTAGCGGAAACCCCGCGGTTCTTC. This gives the protein CASSLGLAETPRFF.

This clonotype appeared a few times. The rearrangement uses TRBV9 and TRBJ1-6; 8 bases match TRBD1. The germline CDR1 and CDR2 sequences are SGDLS and YYNGEE. Trimming at V came to 5 bases and at J to 10 bases, leaving 17 bases not matched to a gene. CDR3 size: 17 residues. CDR3 protein: CASSQGAGYSVGSPLHF. The CDR3, as DNA: TGTGCCAGCAGTCAGGGGGCAGGGTATTCTGTTGGATCACCCCTCCACTTT.

The rearrangement uses TRBV12-3 or TRBV12-4 and TRBJ1-2; 10 positions agree with TRBD1. CDR3 size: 14 residues. Losses at the gene ends were 8 bases for V and 4 bases for J; bases not matched to a gene: 7. CDR3 nucleotide sequence: TGTGCCAGCGTTGGGACAGGGGACGGCTATGGCTACACCTTC. This encodes CASVGTGDGYGYTF.

V and J are TRBV24-1 and TRBJ1-6; 9 bases are a match to TRBD1. The J segment lost 8 bases and the V segment lost 3 bases, leaving 4 bases of the junction unmatched. The CDR3 contains 15 residues. Germline V CDR1 and CDR2: KGHDR, SFDVKD. The CDR3 loop reads CATSDHRTGDSPLHF. In DNA, the CDR3 is TGTGCCACCAGTGATCATCGGACAGGGGATTCACCCCTCCACTTT.

A few counts support this clonotype. The chain has TRBV11-1 and TRBJ2-2; 9 nucleotides agree with TRBD1. This CDR3 is 15 amino acids long. J gave up 6 bases and V 8 bases, and 10 bases lay outside the gene matches. Germline CDR1 and CDR2: SGHAT and FQDESV (reference sequence). CDR3 residues: CASRAGTGLSGELFF. Written as DNA, the CDR3 is TGTGCCAGCCGAGCTGGGACAGGGTTGTCCGGGGAGCTGTTTTTT.

This clonotype was seen more than once but under ten times. The rearrangement links TRBV6-5 to TRBJ2-1; 9 positions match TRBD2. This CDR3 is 15 amino acids long. After removal of 10 bases from V and 3 bases from J, the junction contained 10 bases not matched to a gene. CDR1 is MNHEY and CDR2 is SVGAGI in the germline V gene. The CDR3 bases are TGTGCCACAGAAATGACTAGCGGAAACTACAATGAGCAGTTCTTC. It codes for CATEMTSGNYNEQFF.

The rearrangement joins TRBV28 to TRBJ1-4; tentative D call: TRBD1 (5 bases). The CDR3 runs to 12 residues. Deletions cut 10 bases from V and 3 bases from J, with 9 bases between. Per germline, CDR1 MDHEN and CDR2 SYDVKM. CDR3 sequence reads: CAIGGANEKLFF. CDR3 in DNA: TGTGCCATCGGGGGGGCTAATGAAAAACTGTTTTTT.

This clonotype was detected a few times. The CDR3 DNA reads TGCAGTGCTATCCGGGGGCGGCCGAACAATGAGCAGTTCTTC. Encoded protein: CSAIRGRPNNEQFF. The J gene is TRBJ2-1, the V gene TRBV20-1; D tentatively reads TRBD1 or TRBD2 (6 bases each). Trimming removed 4 bases at V and 5 bases at J, with 15 bases between. The CDR3 is 14 amino acids. Germline lookup yields CDR1 DFQATT and CDR2 SNEGSKA (reference sequence).

The rearrangement uses TRBV27 and TRBJ2-3, with 7 positions matching TRBD2. The length of the CDR3 is 13 residues. V was clipped by 8 bases and J by 4 bases; unmatched bases: 6. Germline CDR1 MNHEY, CDR2 SMNVEV (reference sequence). The DNA of the CDR3 is TGTGCCAGCCACGCGGGAGAATCAGATACGCAGTATTTT. Translation: CASHAGESDTQYF.

This rearrangement joins TRBV10-3 to TRBJ2-1; 8 bases map to TRBD2. With V trimmed by 3 bases and J by 8 bases, 6 bases remained unmatched. This CDR3 has 14 amino acids. Germline V lookup: CDR1 ENHRY, CDR2 SYGVKD. This chain's CDR3 is CAISEGTRIDEQFF. The CDR3 DNA sequence: TGTGCCATCAGTGAAGGGACTAGAATCGATGAGCAGTTCTTC.

V is TRBV9 and J is TRBJ2-4; 7 bases agree with TRBD2. V shed 3 bases, J shed 13 bases, and the junction held 7 bases outside the gene matches. The CDR3 is made up of 12 amino acids. The germline gives CDR1 SGDLS, CDR2 YYNGEE. This CDR3 reads CASSGPGGEQYF. DNA for the CDR3: TGTGCCAGCAGCGGCCCTGGGGGGGAGCAGTACTTC.

The DNA for the CDR3 is TGCAGCGTTGATAGGGGACGAGGCCCTATGGGCTACACCTTC. Its protein product is CSVDRGRGPMGYTF. The rearrangement links TRBV29-1 to TRBJ1-2, with D tentatively TRBD1 (5 bases). The CDR3 is made up of 14 amino acids. Looked up from germline, CDR1 is SQVTM and CDR2 is ANQGSEA. Trimming removed 3 bases at V and 8 bases at J, with 19 bases between.

This clonotype was seen a few times. This chain links TRBV20-1 with TRBJ2-3, with 16 nucleotides matching TRBD2. The CDR3 has 17 amino acids. The ends lost 3 bases at V and 4 bases at J; junction bases unmatched: 7. Germline assignment: CDR1 DFQATT and CDR2 SNEGSKA (reference sequence). The CDR3 coding sequence is TGCAGTGCTAGGTCTCCCGGGACTAGCGGGGGGGCAGATACGCAGTATTTT. It yields the protein CSARSPGTSGGADTQYF.

The CDR3 region is CASSQVGQTSPLHF. CDR3 sequence (DNA): TGTGCCAGCAGCCAAGTGGGACAGACTTCACCCCTCCACTTT. This chain links TRBV3-1 with TRBJ1-6; 7 bases match TRBD1. The V and J ends lost 1 base and 9 bases, in that order; junction bases with no gene match: 3. The CDR3 totals 14 residues. Germline CDR1 LGHDT, CDR2 YNNKEL (reference sequence). Complete variable domain (other parts from reference TRBV3-1 and TRBJ1-6): DTAVSQTPKYLVTQMGNDKSIKCEQNLGHDTMYWYKQDSKKFLKIMFSYNNKELIINETVPNRFSPKSPDKAHLNLHINSLELGDSAVYFCASSQVGQTSPLHFGNGTRLTVT.

V and J are TRBV5-1 and TRBJ2-3, with D perhaps matching TRBD2 (6 bases). CDR3 length: 14 amino acids. Germline-derived CDR1 and CDR2 are SGHRS and YFSETQ. V lost 7 bases to trimming and J lost 8 bases, with 20 bases between them. DNA of the CDR3: TGCGCCAGCGACAAGGCTAGCGCGGTTGGTACGCAGTATTTT. It is translated as CASDKASAVGTQYF.

This clonotype showed up just a few times. The rearrangement uses TRBV29-1 and TRBJ2-3; possibly TRBD1 for D (6 bases). The CDR3 sequence is 15 residues long. In germline, CDR1 is SQVTM, CDR2 ANQGSEA. V lost 5 bases and J lost 0, with 15 bases in between. CDR3 in DNA: TGCAGCGTTACCAAGACAGGACCTAGCACAGATACGCAGTATTTT. Translation gives CSVTKTGPSTDTQYF.

DNA for the CDR3: TGTGCCAGCAGTTTAATCCTGAGCTCTGGGGCCAACGTCCTGACTTTC. Translation gives CASSLILSSGANVLTF. The rearrangement links TRBV28 to TRBJ2-6; no definite D call. Germline assignment: CDR1 MDHEN and CDR2 SYDVKM. The V end lost 2 bases, the J end lost 0 bases, and 8 bases lay between the germline ends. The CDR3 spans 16 residues.